The sequence of this TCR beta chain was determined in a study of control samples from healthy donors and cancer patients (dated by TCRdb to 2020 to 2022). The library came from the immunoSEQ multiplex PCR assay. In its TCRdb copy, this immuneACCESS table keeps in-frame sequences only and misses some clones. Where compared with another copy, unresolved V genes explain less than half of these, and the others have no known cause. The sample has 130,000 to 150,000 clones on record, 91% of them singletons. The ten largest clones represent approximately 2.9% of the sample. Concerning this clone itself: The specificity of this receptor is unknown. No clone much larger than this one lies a single base away; base qualities are absent.

The germline V gene (reference sequence) gives CDR1 as LNHDA and CDR2 as SQIVND. The CDR3 sequence holds 15 residues, the cysteine and phenylalanine included. The only DNA kept is the CDR3, 45 bases in frame from the first base. Here V drops 6 bases and J drops 4 bases, and the junction holds 12 bases not matched to any gene. The TCR originated in a man aged 25 to 40 in good health. Recombination connected TRBV19 to TRBJ2-7; TRBD1 aligns with 7 central bases. The material sequenced was blood. The bases are TGTGCCAGTAGCCCAATTACAGGGGTCGGGTACGAGCAGTACTTC. It codes for CASSPITGVGYEQYF.